This T cell receptor beta chain was sequenced for a study of regulatory T cells in long-lasting Graves disease. Ten or more counts support this clonotype. Building of the TCR beta libraries involved iRepertoire HTBI primers and Arm-PCR of CDR3 regions. Study processing details: Samples jointly harbored about 63 TRBV and about 15 TRBJ segments. Each CDR3 protein is one row after TCRdb ran MiXCR on the multiplex PCR reads. These V and J calls are TCRdb output, not the study's own analysis. The sample lists a few hundred thousand distinct CDR3 sequences; 13% were seen once. Documented time point: newly diagnosed GD, antithyroid drugs for less than 3 months. Preparation of the TCR library used RNA extracted from PBMCs. The germline V gene has CDR1 MNHNS and CDR2 SASEGT. With 6 bases removed from V and 8 bases from J, the gap between germline ends came to 13 bases. This CDR3 is 12 amino acids long. The sample was also linked to a second study, of T cells in Graves' hyperthyroidism and ophthalmopathy. From that second work: Stable hyperthyroidism: no ophthalmopathy progression over 18 months of follow-up. Participants, patients aged 18 to 65, had newly diagnosed hyperthyroidism with a duration under 2 months.

The chain uses TRBV6-1 and TRBJ1-2, with D tentatively TRBD1 (5 bases). The sequence derives from a man aged 25-45 years with Graves disease. The sequencing used peripheral blood mononuclear cells (PBMCs), collected at new diagnosis, from a patient treated with antithyroid drugs. The CDR3 loop is CASSPGGIGYTF. The CDR3 coding sequence is TGTGCCAGCAGCCCGGGGGGGATCGGCTACACCTTC.